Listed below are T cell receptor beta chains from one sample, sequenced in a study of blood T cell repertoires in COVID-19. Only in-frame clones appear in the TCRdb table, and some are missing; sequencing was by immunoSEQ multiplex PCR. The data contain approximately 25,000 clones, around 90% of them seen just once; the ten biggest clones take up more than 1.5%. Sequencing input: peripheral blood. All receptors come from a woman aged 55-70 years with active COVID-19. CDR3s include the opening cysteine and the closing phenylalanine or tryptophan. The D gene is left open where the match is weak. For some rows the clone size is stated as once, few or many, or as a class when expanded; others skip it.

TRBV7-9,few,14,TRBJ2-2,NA,TGTGCCAGCAGCTCGACTAGATCCACCGGGGAGCTGTTTTTT,CASSSTRSTGELFF
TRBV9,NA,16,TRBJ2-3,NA,TGTGCCAGCAGCGTTAAAGGGGAAACCTACACAGATACGCAGTATTTT,CASSVKGETYTDTQYF
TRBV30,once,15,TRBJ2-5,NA,TGTGCCAGCCACTTCCGGGACTGGGCCCAAGAGACCCAGTACTTC,CASHFRDWAQETQYF
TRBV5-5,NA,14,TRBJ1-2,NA,TGTGCCAGCAGCCCTGACCCAGGGATAGGGGGCTACACCTTC,CASSPDPGIGGYTF
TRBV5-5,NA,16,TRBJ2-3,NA,TGTGCCAGCAGCTTGGTGACAATTTACGGCACAGATACGCAGTATTTT,CASSLVTIYGTDTQYF
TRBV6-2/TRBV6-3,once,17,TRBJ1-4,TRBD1,TGTGCCAGCAGTTCCCACCGACAGGGCGCAACTAATGAAAAACTGTTTTTT,CASSSHRQGATNEKLFF
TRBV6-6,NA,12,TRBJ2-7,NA,TGTGCCAGCGGGACAGCCGAGGGGGGGCAGTACTTC,CASGTAEGGQYF
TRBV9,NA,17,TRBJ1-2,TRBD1,TGTGCCAGCAGCGCCGATGGGACAGGCGGACACCTCTATGGCTACACCTTC,CASSADGTGGHLYGYTF
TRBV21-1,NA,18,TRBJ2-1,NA,TGTGCCAGCAGCTTAAGGTCCAGGGGAGCTAGCGGCTACAATGAGCAGTTCTTC,CASSLRSRGASGYNEQFF
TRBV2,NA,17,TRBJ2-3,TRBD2,TGTGCCAGCAGAACCTCGATCGGGAGGGGAGGCACAGATACGCAGTATTTT,CASRTSIGRGGTDTQYF
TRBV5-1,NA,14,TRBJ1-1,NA,TGCGCCAGCAGCTTGGCACAGACCAACACTGAAGCTTTCTTT,CASSLAQTNTEAFF
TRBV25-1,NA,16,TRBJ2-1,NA,TGTGCCAGCAGTGAAGCGGGTGGGTCTTCCTACAATGAGCAGTTCTTC,CASSEAGGSSYNEQFF
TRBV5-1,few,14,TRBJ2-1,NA,TGCGCCAGCAGCTTGGACGACAGCTACAATGAGCAGTTCTTC,CASSLDDSYNEQFF
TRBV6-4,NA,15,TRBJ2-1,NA,TGTGCCAGCAGTGACTTGCAGGGTGGATACAATGAGCAGTTCTTC,CASSDLQGGYNEQFF
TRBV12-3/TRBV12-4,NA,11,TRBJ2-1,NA,TGTGCCAGCAGTTTGGGGGCGCGGCAGTTCTTC,CASSLGARQFF
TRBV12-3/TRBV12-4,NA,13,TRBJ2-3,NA,TGTGCCAGCAGCCTACAGGCAACAGATACGCAGTATTTT,CASSLQATDTQYF
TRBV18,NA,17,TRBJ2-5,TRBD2,TGTGCCAGCTCAGCCCGGACTAGCGGGAGCCGCGTTTGGACCCAGTACTTC,CASSARTSGSRVWTQYF
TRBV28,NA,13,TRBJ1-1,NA,TGTGCCATCTTGTCGCGGGGGCTGGCTGAAGCTTTCTTT,CAILSRGLAEAFF
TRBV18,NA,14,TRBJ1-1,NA,TGTGCCAGCTCACCGAGCCCAGGGGCCACTGAAGCTTTCTTT,CASSPSPGATEAFF
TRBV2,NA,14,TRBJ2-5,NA,TGTGCCAGCATGAGGGAGGGGGTCCAAGAGACCCAGTACTTC,CASMREGVQETQYF
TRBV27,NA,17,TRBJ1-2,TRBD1,TGTGCCAGCAGTCCCGGGACAGGGGTGTTTGGGGACTATGGCTACACCTTC,CASSPGTGVFGDYGYTF
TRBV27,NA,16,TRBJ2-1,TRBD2,TGTGCCAGCAGGGATAGCGGGAGCAGCTCCTACAATGAGCAGTTCTTC,CASRDSGSSSYNEQFF
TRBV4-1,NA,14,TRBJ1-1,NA,TGCGCCAGCAGCCAAGTCCCGACTGGCACTGAAGCTTTCTTT,CASSQVPTGTEAFF
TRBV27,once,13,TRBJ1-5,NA,TGTGCCAGCAGCGAGGGGGTGGGGCAGCCCCAGCATTTT,CASSEGVGQPQHF
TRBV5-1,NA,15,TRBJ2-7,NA,TGCGCCAGCAGCTCCCAAACCGGGGGTCCCTACGAGCAGTACTTC,CASSSQTGGPYEQYF
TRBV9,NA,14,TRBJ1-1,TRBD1,TGTGCCAGCTCCCCAGGGGGCTTTACCACTGAAGCTTTCTTT,CASSPGGFTTEAFF
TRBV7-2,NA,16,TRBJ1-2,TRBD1,TGTGCCAGCAGCCCAACCCCCGGGACAGGGGGCACTGGCTACACCTTC,CASSPTPGTGGTGYTF
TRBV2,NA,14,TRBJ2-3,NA,TGTGCCAGCAATTGGGATAGCGCGACAGATACGCAGTATTTT,CASNWDSATDTQYF
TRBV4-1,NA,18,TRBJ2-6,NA,TGCGCCAGCAGCCAAGAGTCGGGACTTAGGACTGGGGCCAACGTCCTGACTTTC,CASSQESGLRTGANVLTF
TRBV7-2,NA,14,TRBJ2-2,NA,TGTGCCAGCAGTTCCCTCGGGACTTATTGGGAGCTGTTTTTT,CASSSLGTYWELFF
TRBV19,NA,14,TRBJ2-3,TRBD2,TGTGCCAGTAGTATCGGGACTAGCGGGAGTACGCAGTATTTT,CASSIGTSGSTQYF
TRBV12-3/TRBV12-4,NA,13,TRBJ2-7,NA,TGTGCCAGCAGGCACCGAGGTTTTTACGAGCAGTACTTC,CASRHRGFYEQYF
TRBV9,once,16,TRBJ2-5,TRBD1,TGTGCCAGCAGCAATAGTCCGGGACAGGGGATGGAGACCCAGTACTTC,CASSNSPGQGMETQYF
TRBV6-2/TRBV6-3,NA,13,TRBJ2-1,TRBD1,TGTGCCAGCAGTTCCGGGACAGGATTTGAGCAGTTCTTC,CASSSGTGFEQFF
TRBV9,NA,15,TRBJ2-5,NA,TGTGCCAGCAGCGCCCTTGGCGGAAACCAAGAGACCCAGTACTTC,CASSALGGNQETQYF
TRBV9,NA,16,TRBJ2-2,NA,TGTGCCAGCAGCGTATCAAGCGGGCCGAACACCGGGGAGCTGTTTTTT,CASSVSSGPNTGELFF
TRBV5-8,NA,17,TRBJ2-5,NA,TGTGCCAGCAGCCGGGGAGTCTCAGGGGCTTACCAAGAGACCCAGTACTTC,CASSRGVSGAYQETQYF
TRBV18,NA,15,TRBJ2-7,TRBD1,TGTGCCAGCTCACCCCGGACAGGGGACCCCCTCGAGCAGTACTTC,CASSPRTGDPLEQYF
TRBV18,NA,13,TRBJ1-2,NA,TGTGCCAGCTCACCACCAGGGGGCTATGGCTACACCTTC,CASSPPGGYGYTF